This passage covers 10 T cell receptor beta chains from one sample sequenced in a study of T cell repertoires in cytomegalovirus infection (dated by TCRdb to the late 2010s). TCRdb names Illumina HiSeq 1500 as the instrument used. The raw public data were reprocessed by TCRdb itself: fastp quality trimming at Q25, MiXCR clonotype calling, in-frame beta chains only. Each entry merges the rows of one CDR3 protein and shows their most common DNA and genes. This sample has a few hundred thousand distinct CDR3 sequences in its table, and approximately 40% of those were observed once. The top ten clones comprise 48% of the sample. Per the publication, the treatment or condition label means: in vitro stimulation with specific CMV peptide epitopes to enrich CMV-specific T cells. These receptors have no known antigen. This sample comprised cultured PBMCs, obtained from culture after CMV antigen stimulation. The receptors were gathered from a human donor in good health (CMV status not recorded). Some clones in this sample may be carry-over from other donors' samples.

This chain connects TRBV18 to TRBJ1-3, with D uncertain. V lost 4 bases, J lost 0 bases, and 13 bases lay in between. CDR3 length equals 16 residues. The germline gives CDR1 KGHSH, CDR2 LQKENI. This CDR3 reads CASSRGHGSSGNTIYF. Written as DNA, the CDR3 is TGTGCCAGCTCACGAGGGCATGGGAGCTCTGGAAACACCATATATTTT.

The chain has TRBV5-1 and TRBJ1-1; the match to TRBD1 covers 8 bases. V gave up 0 bases and J gave up 7 bases; unmatched junction bases: 11. The CDR3 loop spans 16 amino acids. Germline CDR1 and CDR2: SGHRS and YFSETQ. The CDR3 nucleotides are TGCGCCAGCAGCTTGGGGCAGGGGGCTGTGGTGCGTGAAGCTTTCTTT. Protein sequence: CASSLGQGAVVREAFF.

As regards this clonotype: A junction boundary mismatches the germline segment, possibly from a read error. The chain links TRBV7-2 to TRBJ2-7; TRBD2 agrees at 9 bases. The V gene's germline CDR1 is SGHTA and CDR2 FQGNSA. This CDR3 comprises 19 residues. The CDR3 bases are TGTGCCAGCAGCTTAGTCCCAGCGGGGGGCCAATACGCCCTCTACGAGCTGTACTTC. Translation: CASSLVPAGGQYALYELYF.

The CDR3 loop is CSARTDYYEQYF. CDR3 sequence (DNA): TGCAGTGCCCGGACAGACTACTACGAGCAGTACTTC. The chain links TRBV20-1 to TRBJ2-7; a possible D gene is TRBD1 (6 bases). The CDR3 runs to 12 residues. Germline V gene lookup returns CDR1 DFQATT and CDR2 SNEGSKA (reference sequence). The V end was cut by 6 bases, the J end by 3 bases, with 12 bases between.

There are a few counts of this clonotype. This chain connects TRBV7-2 to TRBJ2-7; TRBD1 matches at 7 bases. Germline CDR1 SGHTA, CDR2 FQGNSA. The CDR3 loop spans 15 amino acids. V was pared by 2 bases and J by 3 bases, with 7 bases of the junction left unmatched. The CDR3: CASSLQGGAIYEQYF. The CDR3 DNA sequence: TGTGCCAGCAGCTTACAAGGGGGCGCAATCTACGAGCAGTACTTC. Together with reference TRBV7-2 and TRBJ2-7, the CDR3 gives the full variable domain: GAGVSQSPSNKVTEKGKDVELRCDPISGHTALYWYRQSLGQGLEFLIYFQGNSAPDKSGLPSDRFSAERTGGSVSTLTIQRTQQEDSAVYLCASSLQGGAIYEQYFGPGTRLTVT.

The count of this clonotype is one. This chain links TRBV9 with TRBJ2-5; 7 nucleotides line up with TRBD2. The CDR3 spans 15 residues. Germline assignment: CDR1 SGDLS and CDR2 YYNGEE. V lost 0 bases to trimming and J lost 4 bases; unmatched junction nucleotides: 6. CDR3 nucleotide sequence: TGTGCCAGCAGCGTAGCGGCGGGAGTTTTAGAGACCCAGTACTTC. It is translated as CASSVAAGVLETQYF.

The chain is built from TRBV7-8 and TRBJ2-2, with D possibly matching TRBD1 (5 bases). The CDR3 is 16 residues long. V lost 8 bases to trimming and J lost 3 bases, with 19 bases between them. Germline V CDR1 and CDR2: SGHVS, FQNEAQ. In DNA form, the CDR3 reads TGTGCCAGCGAGCTTAAGGGCAGGGCGTACACCGGGGAGCTGTTTTTT. Amino acids: CASELKGRAYTGELFF. Variable domain in full (rest from reference TRBV7-8 and TRBJ2-2): GAGVSQSPRYKVAKRGQDVALRCDPISGHVSLFWYQQALGQGPEFLTYFQNEAQLDKSGLPSDRFFAERPEGSVSTLKIQRTQQEDSAVYLCASELKGRAYTGELFFGEGSRLTVL.

This clonotype was counted a few times. DNA of the CDR3: TGTGCCACCAGCGGAACCGGGACAGGGGTATTGTACTTC. This translates into CATSGTGTGVLYF. The chain uses TRBV15 and TRBJ2-4; 10 bases are shared with TRBD1. The germline V gene encodes CDR1 LNHNV and CDR2 YYDKDF (reference sequence). After removal of 5 bases from V and 15 bases from J, the junction contained 10 bases not matched to a gene. This CDR3 comprises 13 residues. Based on the CDR3 plus reference TRBV15 and TRBJ2-4, the full variable domain is DAMVIQNPRYQVTQFGKPVTLSCSQTLNHNVMYWYQQKSSQAPKLLFHYYDKDFNNEADTPDNFQSRRPNTSFCFLDIRSPGLGDTAMYLCATSGTGTGVLYFGAGTRLSVL.

This clonotype has only a few counts. CDR3 coding DNA: TGTGCCAGCAGCTTAGCCGGACGGGAGGACTACGAGCAGTACTTC. Its translation is CASSLAGREDYEQYF. The chain is built from TRBV7-9 and TRBJ2-7, with TRBD2 matching over 7 bases. The CDR3 has 15 amino acids. Germline CDR1 reads SEHNR; CDR2 reads FQNEAQ (reference sequence). Trimming at V came to 0 bases and at J to 3 bases, leaving 5 bases not matched to a gene.

The rearrangement uses TRBV2 and TRBJ2-2; D call uncertain. V lost 10 bases to trimming and J lost 0 bases, with 15 bases between them. CDR1 and CDR2 from the germline V gene are SNHLY and FYNNEI. CDR3 length: 15 amino acids. The CDR3 loop reads CATRKDRPNTGELFF. The CDR3 DNA follows: TGTGCCACCCGGAAGGACCGACCGAACACCGGGGAGCTGTTTTTT.